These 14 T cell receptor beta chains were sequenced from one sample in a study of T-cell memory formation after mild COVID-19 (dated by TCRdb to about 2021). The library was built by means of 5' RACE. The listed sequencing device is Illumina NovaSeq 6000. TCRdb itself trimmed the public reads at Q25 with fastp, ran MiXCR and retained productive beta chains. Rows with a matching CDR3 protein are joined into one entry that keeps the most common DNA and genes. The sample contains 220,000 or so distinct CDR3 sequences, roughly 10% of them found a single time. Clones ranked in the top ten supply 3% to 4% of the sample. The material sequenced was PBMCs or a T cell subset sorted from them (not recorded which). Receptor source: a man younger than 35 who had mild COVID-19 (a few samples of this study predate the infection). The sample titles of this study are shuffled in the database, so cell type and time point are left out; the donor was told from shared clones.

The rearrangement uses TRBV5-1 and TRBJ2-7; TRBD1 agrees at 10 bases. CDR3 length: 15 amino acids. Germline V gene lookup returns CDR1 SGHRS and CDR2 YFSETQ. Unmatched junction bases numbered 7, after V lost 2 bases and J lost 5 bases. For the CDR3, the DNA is TGCGCCAGCAGCTTCCCACAGACAGGGGGCGACGAGCAGTACTTC. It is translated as CASSFPQTGGDEQYF.

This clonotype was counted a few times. The CDR3 DNA reads TGCGCCAGCAGCCAGGGGACAGGGTATGGCTACACCTTC. This encodes CASSQGTGYGYTF. The chain combines TRBV4-3 with TRBJ1-2; 9 nucleotides match TRBD1. The V and J ends lost 3 bases and 5 bases, in that order; junction bases with no gene match: 1. Germline V gives CDR1 LGHNA, CDR2 YSLEER. The CDR3 length is 13 residues.

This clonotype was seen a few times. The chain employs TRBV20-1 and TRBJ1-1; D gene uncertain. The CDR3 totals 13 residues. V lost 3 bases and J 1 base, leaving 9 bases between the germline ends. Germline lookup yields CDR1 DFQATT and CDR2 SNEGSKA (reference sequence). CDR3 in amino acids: CSASEQQNTEAFF. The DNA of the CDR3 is TGCAGTGCTAGTGAACAGCAGAACACTGAAGCTTTCTTT.

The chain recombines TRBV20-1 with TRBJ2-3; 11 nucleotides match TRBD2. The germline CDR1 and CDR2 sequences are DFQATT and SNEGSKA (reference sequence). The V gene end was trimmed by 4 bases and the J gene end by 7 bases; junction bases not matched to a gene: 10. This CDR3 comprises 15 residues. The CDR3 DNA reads TGCAGTGCTACAGGGACTAGCGGACTCGGGAATACGCAGTATTTT. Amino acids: CSATGTSGLGNTQYF.

CDR3 DNA: TGCGCCAGCAGCACTGGGACTAGCCTTGGGGGGGATACGCAGTATTTT. Its translation: CASSTGTSLGGDTQYF. This chain uses TRBV4-1 with TRBJ2-3; 9 bases match TRBD2. V shed 5 bases and J 6 bases; nucleotides not matched to a gene: 12. This CDR3 contains 16 residues. Germline loops: CDR1 MGHRA, CDR2 YSYEKL.

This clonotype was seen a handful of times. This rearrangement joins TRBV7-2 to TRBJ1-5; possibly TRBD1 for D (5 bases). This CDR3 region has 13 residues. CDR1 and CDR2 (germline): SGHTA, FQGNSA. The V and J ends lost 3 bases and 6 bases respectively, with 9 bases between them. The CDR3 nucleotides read TGTGCCAGCAGCTTGAGGGGCCTTCAGCCCCAGCATTTT. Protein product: CASSLRGLQPQHF.

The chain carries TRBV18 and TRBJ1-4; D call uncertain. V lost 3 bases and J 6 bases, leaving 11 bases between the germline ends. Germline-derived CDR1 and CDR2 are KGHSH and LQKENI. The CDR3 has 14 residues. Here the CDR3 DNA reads TGTGCCAGCTCACCGGCCGGGGTACATGAAAAACTGTTTTTT. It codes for CASSPAGVHEKLFF.

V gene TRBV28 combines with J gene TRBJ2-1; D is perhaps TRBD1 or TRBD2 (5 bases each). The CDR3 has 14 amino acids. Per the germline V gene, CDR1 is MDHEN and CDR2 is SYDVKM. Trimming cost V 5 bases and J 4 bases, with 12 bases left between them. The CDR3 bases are TGTGCCAGCAGTAACTATGGGGGATACAATGAGCAGTTCTTC. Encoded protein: CASSNYGGYNEQFF. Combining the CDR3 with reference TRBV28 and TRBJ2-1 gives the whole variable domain DVKVTQSSRYLVKRTGEKVFLECVQDMDHENMFWYRQDPGLGLRLIYFSYDVKMKEKGDIPEGYSVSREKKERFSLILESASTNQTSMYLCASSNYGGYNEQFFGPGTRLTVL.

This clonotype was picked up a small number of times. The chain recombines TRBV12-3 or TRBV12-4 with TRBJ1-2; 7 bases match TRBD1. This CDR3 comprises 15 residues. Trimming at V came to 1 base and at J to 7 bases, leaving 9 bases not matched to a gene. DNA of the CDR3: TGTGCCAGCAGTTTAGAGTTGCGTCAGGGGGGTGGCTACACCTTC. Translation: CASSLELRQGGGYTF.

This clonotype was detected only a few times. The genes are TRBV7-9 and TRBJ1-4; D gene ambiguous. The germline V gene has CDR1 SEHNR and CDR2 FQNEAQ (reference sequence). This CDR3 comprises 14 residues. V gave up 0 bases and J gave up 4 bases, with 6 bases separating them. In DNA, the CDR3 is TGTGCCAGCAGCTTAGCAGGGTATAATGAAAAACTGTTTTTT. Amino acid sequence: CASSLAGYNEKLFF.

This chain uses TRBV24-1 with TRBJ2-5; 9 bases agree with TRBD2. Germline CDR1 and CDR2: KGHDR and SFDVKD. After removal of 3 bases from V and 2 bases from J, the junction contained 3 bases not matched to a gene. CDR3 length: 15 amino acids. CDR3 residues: CATSDGLAIQETQYF. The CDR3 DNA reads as TGTGCCACCAGTGATGGACTAGCGATTCAAGAGACCCAGTACTTC.

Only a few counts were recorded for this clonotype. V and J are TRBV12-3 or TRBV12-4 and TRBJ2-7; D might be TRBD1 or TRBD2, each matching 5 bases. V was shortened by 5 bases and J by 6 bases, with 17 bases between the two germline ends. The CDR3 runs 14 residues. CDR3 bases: TGTGCCAGCAGTCCTCCGGGACCCCTGTCCGAGCAGTACGTC. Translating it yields CASSPPGPLSEQYV.

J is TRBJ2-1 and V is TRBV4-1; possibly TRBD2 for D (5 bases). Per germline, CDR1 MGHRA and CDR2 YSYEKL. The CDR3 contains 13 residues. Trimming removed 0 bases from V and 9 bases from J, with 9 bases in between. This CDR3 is CASSQDDGSEQFF. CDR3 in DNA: TGCGCCAGCAGCCAAGATGATGGGAGTGAGCAGTTCTTC.

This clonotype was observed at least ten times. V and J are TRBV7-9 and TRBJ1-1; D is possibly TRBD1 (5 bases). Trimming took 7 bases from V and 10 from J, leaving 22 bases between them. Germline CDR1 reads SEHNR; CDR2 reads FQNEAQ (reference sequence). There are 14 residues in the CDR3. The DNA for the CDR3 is TGTGCCAGCACCCCCGAGTGGGCGACGGGGGGAGCTTTCTTT. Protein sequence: CASTPEWATGGAFF.